What follows describes a single TCR beta chain. Its antigen is undetermined. The patients all showed relapse after autologous stem cell transplantation, while their brentuximab vedotin exposure varied. The best responses consisted of complete response, partial response or progressive disease. The source of the sample is a study of PD-1 blockade in classical Hodgkin lymphoma. Study context: On a schedule of every 2 weeks, patients received nivolumab 3 mg/kg intravenously.

Germline V gene data show CDR1 as SGHRS and CDR2 as YFSETQ. V was trimmed by 0 bases and J by 1 base, leaving 10 bases between them. The length of the CDR3 is 15 residues. Study-wide results and limits: In CD4+ cells, TCR diversity went up significantly by C4D1, but in CD8+ cells it did not.

The data were produced by immunoSEQ multiplex PCR, yet TCRdb's version contains in-frame clones alone and is incomplete. The data show about 93,000 clones, more than 80% seen once. Sample: peripheral blood mononuclear cells (PBMCs), taken before the second cycle of nivolumab. This receptor was taken from a human donor with classical Hodgkin lymphoma. V gene TRBV5-1 combines with J gene TRBJ2-5, with D maybe TRBD1 (5 bases). The CDR3 reads CASSLVPGSQETQYF. In DNA form, the CDR3 reads TGCGCCAGCAGCTTGGTCCCAGGGTCCCAAGAGACCCAGTACTTC.